Each of the 32 T cell receptor beta chains below was sequenced from the same sample in a study of CD8 T cells in ankylosing spondylitis. TCRdb reprocessed the 5' RACE reads with MiXCR, giving one entry per CDR3 protein. The table includes 200,000 to 250,000 distinct CDR3 sequences, over 8.5% detected once. Sample: blood, either unsorted or a sorted T cell fraction (not recorded which). The receptors were gathered from a male donor with ankylosing spondylitis or in good health (not recorded which).

The genes are TRBV12-3 or TRBV12-4 and TRBJ1-2; D not resolved. Trimming pared 8 bases from V and 2 bases from J, leaving 12 bases between. This CDR3 is built from 13 residues. Here the CDR3 DNA reads TGTGCCAGCTCCTATCTTCAGAACTATGGCTACACCTTC. Protein sequence: CASSYLQNYGYTF.

This clonotype has a count of ten or more. This chain uses TRBV27 with TRBJ1-5; D unclear. Deletions cut 3 bases from V and 1 base from J, with 10 bases between. The germline CDR1 and CDR2 sequences are MNHEY and SMNVEV (reference sequence). This CDR3 is 15 amino acids long. CDR3 sequence reads: CASSFQATSNQPQHF. The CDR3 nucleotides read TGTGCCAGCAGTTTTCAAGCTACCAGCAATCAGCCCCAGCATTTT.

This clonotype was observed at least ten times. V gene TRBV10-3 combines with J gene TRBJ1-1; the match to TRBD1 covers 8 bases. J was trimmed by 1 base and V by 4 bases; bases with no gene match: 5. This CDR3 region has 15 residues. Germline loops: CDR1 ENHRY, CDR2 SYGVKD. CDR3 DNA: TGTGCCATCAGTGCCCCCGGGACAGGGAACACTGAAGCTTTCTTT. As protein: CAISAPGTGNTEAFF.

V is TRBV30 and J is TRBJ2-7; tentatively, D is TRBD1 (6 bases). The CDR3 consists of 14 residues. CDR1 and CDR2 from the germline V gene are GTSNPN and SVGIG (reference sequence). Trimming took off 3 bases at V and 1 base at J, with 13 bases between the two ends. DNA of the CDR3: TGTGCCTGGAGAGAAACAGGGTTTTCCTACGAGCAGTACTTC. Translating gives CAWRETGFSYEQYF.

This clonotype was seen many times. V is TRBV27 and J is TRBJ2-5; TRBD2 matches at 10 bases. With 4 bases clipped from V and 4 bases from J, the junction kept 9 bases outside the gene matches. CDR3 length: 16 residues. Per germline, CDR1 MNHEY and CDR2 SMNVEV (reference sequence). CDR3 bases: TGTGCCAGCAGTTCCAGCGGGAGGGCCATGAGAGAGACCCAGTACTTC. Translation: CASSSSGRAMRETQYF.

The chain carries TRBV6-1 and TRBJ1-6; D unclear. The CDR3 covers 12 residues. The germline V and J ends were trimmed by 1 base and 9 bases, with 4 bases remaining between them. Germline-derived CDR1 and CDR2 are MNHNS and SASEGT. The CDR3 reads CASSEGVSPLHF. CDR3 in DNA: TGTGCCAGCAGTGAAGGGGTTTCACCCCTCCACTTT.

This chain joins TRBV27 and TRBJ1-4, with D perhaps TRBD1 (6 bases). The ends were cut back, 6 bases at V and 0 bases at J, with 11 bases in the middle. The germline CDR1 and CDR2 sequences are MNHEY and SMNVEV (reference sequence). The CDR3 is 15 residues long. The CDR3 region is CASRQGPATNEKLFF. The CDR3, as DNA: TGTGCCAGCAGGCAGGGGCCTGCAACTAATGAAAAACTGTTTTTT.

This clonotype was recorded a few times. This sequence joins TRBV6-5 and TRBJ2-7, with D perhaps TRBD1 or TRBD2 (5 bases each). Germline CDR1 MNHEY, CDR2 SVGAGI. Deletions cut 2 bases from V and 2 bases from J, with 13 bases between. The CDR3 extends over 15 amino acids. This CDR3 reads CASSYITRGTYEQYF. For the CDR3, the DNA is TGTGCCAGCAGTTACATCACTAGGGGCACCTACGAGCAGTACTTC.

The sample holds a few counts of this clonotype. The chain is built from TRBV7-9 and TRBJ1-1; 8 positions agree with TRBD1. Germline CDR1 is SEHNR and CDR2 is FQNEAQ (reference sequence). V shed 2 bases and J 1 base; nucleotides not matched to a gene: 6. The CDR3 is 16 residues long. In DNA, the CDR3 is TGTGCCAGCAGCTTACCCCGGGACAGGTGGAACACTGAAGCTTTCTTT. This codes for CASSLPRDRWNTEAFF.

This clonotype was detected many times. The V call is TRBV7-6, the J call TRBJ1-1; D gene ambiguous. Per the germline V gene, CDR1 is SGHVS and CDR2 is FNYEAQ. V lost 6 bases and J 2 bases, leaving 10 bases between the germline ends. The CDR3 contains 13 residues. CDR3 residues: CASSWTSNTEAFF. For the CDR3, the DNA is TGTGCCAGCAGTTGGACTTCCAACACTGAAGCTTTCTTT. Complete variable domain (other parts from reference TRBV7-6 and TRBJ1-1): GAGVSQSPRYKVTKRGQDVALRCDPISGHVSLYWYRQALGQGPEFLTYFNYEAQQDKSGLPNDRFSAERPEGSISTLTIQRTEQRDSAMYRCASSWTSNTEAFFGQGTRLTVV.

This chain uses TRBV19 with TRBJ1-1, with D tentatively TRBD1 (5 bases). The V gene's germline CDR1 is LNHDA and CDR2 SQIVND (reference sequence). The V gene lost 6 bases and the J gene lost 3 bases, with 14 bases spanning the gap. The CDR3 runs to 14 residues. CDR3 loop: CASRMSGYDTEAFF. The CDR3 region has the DNA TGTGCCAGTAGGATGTCAGGGTATGACACTGAAGCTTTCTTT.

There are many counts of this clonotype. J is TRBJ2-2 and V is TRBV28; 7 bases match TRBD1. Trimming cost V 11 bases and J 4 bases; bases outside gene matches: 10. Germline CDR1 and CDR2: MDHEN and SYDVKM. This CDR3 comprises 14 residues. The CDR3 protein is CAHRGGRLTGELFF. The CDR3 DNA sequence: TGTGCCCACAGGGGCGGGCGGCTCACCGGGGAGCTGTTTTTT.

This clonotype occurred many times. The chain employs TRBV3-1 and TRBJ1-1; tentative D call: TRBD1 (5 bases). Trimming shortened V by 2 bases and J by 3 bases, and 10 bases separated the two germline ends. Germline V gene sequence: CDR1 LGHDT, CDR2 YNNKEL (reference sequence). The CDR3 consists of 14 residues. The CDR3 here is CASSQSGLDTEAFF. CDR3 sequence (DNA): TGTGCCAGCAGCCAATCAGGGTTGGACACTGAAGCTTTCTTT.

This clonotype occurred a few times. This chain uses TRBV20-1 with TRBJ1-3; a weak D match, TRBD1 (5 bases). V was trimmed by 0 bases and J by 0 bases, leaving 27 bases between them. The CDR3 has 21 residues. Germline assignment: CDR1 DFQATT and CDR2 SNEGSKA (reference sequence). CDR3 sequence reads: CSARDPRPGIIHPSSGNTIYF. The CDR3 DNA reads as TGCAGTGCTAGAGATCCCCGTCCAGGGATTATCCATCCGAGCTCTGGAAACACCATATATTTT.

The rearrangement uses TRBV10-3 and TRBJ1-2; perhaps TRBD1 as D (6 bases). V lost 2 bases, J lost 0 bases, and 16 bases lay in between. This CDR3 region has 17 residues. CDR1 and CDR2 (germline): ENHRY, SYGVKD. The CDR3 is CAISEPNPRTANYGYTF. Written as DNA, the CDR3 is TGTGCCATCAGTGAGCCAAATCCCCGGACAGCTAACTATGGCTACACCTTC.

This clonotype was picked up many times. This sequence joins TRBV5-1 and TRBJ2-3; D gene unclear. V was pared by 0 bases and J by 5 bases, with 10 bases between. Germline CDR1 reads SGHRS; CDR2 reads YFSETQ. The CDR3 totals 14 residues. This chain's CDR3 is CASSLAGPGDTQYF. The CDR3 region has the DNA TGCGCCAGCAGCTTGGCCGGGCCTGGAGATACGCAGTATTTT.

The chain couples TRBV28 to TRBJ2-7; D not resolved. Germline lookup yields CDR1 MDHEN and CDR2 SYDVKM. CDR3 length equals 14 residues. The germline V and J ends were trimmed by 2 bases and 3 bases, with 11 bases remaining between them. The CDR3 region is CASSLPGPVYEQYF. In DNA form, the CDR3 reads TGTGCCAGCAGTTTACCTGGACCGGTCTACGAGCAGTACTTC. The whole variable domain, filled in from reference TRBV28 and TRBJ2-7, reads DVKVTQSSRYLVKRTGEKVFLECVQDMDHENMFWYRQDPGLGLRLIYFSYDVKMKEKGDIPEGYSVSREKKERFSLILESASTNQTSMYLCASSLPGPVYEQYFGPGTRLTVT.

There are many counts of this clonotype. The gene calls are TRBV7-8 and TRBJ1-1; 7 bases align to TRBD1. The CDR3 sequence is 16 residues long. CDR1 and CDR2 (germline): SGHVS, FQNEAQ. J lost 1 base, V lost 6 bases, and 11 bases had no gene match. CDR3 DNA sequence: TGTGCCAGCAGGCCACAGGGGTGGGGGCAGAACACTGAAGCTTTCTTT. The encoded protein is CASRPQGWGQNTEAFF. Full variable domain (remainder filled in from reference TRBV7-8 and TRBJ1-1): GAGVSQSPRYKVAKRGQDVALRCDPISGHVSLFWYQQALGQGPEFLTYFQNEAQLDKSGLPSDRFFAERPEGSVSTLKIQRTQQEDSAVYLCASRPQGWGQNTEAFFGQGTRLTVV.

This clonotype was detected a few times. J is TRBJ2-5 and V is TRBV19; possibly TRBD2 for D (6 bases). There are 14 residues in the CDR3. Between the trimmed V and J ends, which lost 6 bases and 7 bases, there was a span of 18 bases. Germline V CDR1 and CDR2: LNHDA, SQIVND (reference sequence). In DNA form, the CDR3 reads TGTGCCAGTAGCCCCGGCCTCCGGGGAGGGACCCAGTACTTC. Its translation is CASSPGLRGGTQYF.

In the case of this clonotype: The junction shows a germline mismatch at one end, possibly a read error. V and J are TRBV20-1 and TRBJ2-7; 7 bases are shared with TRBD2. The CDR3 is made up of 15 amino acids. CDR1 and CDR2 from the germline V gene are DFQATT and SNEGSKA (reference sequence). In DNA form, the CDR3 reads TGCTGTGCTAGAGATCGGGCTAGCGGAGTCTACGAGCAGTACTTC. As protein: CCARDRASGVYEQYF.

This clonotype was seen only a few times. The chain has TRBV11-2 and TRBJ2-7; 10 bases are shared with TRBD1. Germline lookup yields CDR1 SGHAT and CDR2 FQNNGV. V lost 4 bases to trimming and J lost 1 base; unmatched junction nucleotides: 4. This CDR3 is built from 15 residues. CDR3 sequence reads: CASSWDRGGSYEQYF. The CDR3 DNA sequence: TGTGCCAGCAGCTGGGACAGGGGAGGGTCCTACGAGCAGTACTTC.

This clonotype was counted ten times or more. The chain employs TRBV11-2 and TRBJ1-1; TRBD1 matches at 7 bases. The V and J ends lost 3 bases and 5 bases, in that order; junction bases with no gene match: 6. The germline CDR1 and CDR2 sequences are SGHAT and FQNNGV. The CDR3 contains 14 residues. In nucleotides, the CDR3 is TGTGCCAGCAGCTTTTCAGGGGGTCAGACTGAAGCTTTCTTT. The encoded protein is CASSFSGGQTEAFF.

This clonotype was observed at least ten times. V and J are TRBV9 and TRBJ2-1; 11 nucleotides line up with TRBD2. The J segment lost 4 bases and the V segment lost 3 bases, leaving 21 bases of the junction unmatched. The CDR3 covers 21 residues. Germline V lookup: CDR1 SGDLS, CDR2 YYNGEE. The CDR3 loop reads CASSAQGGLWLAGGKYNEQFF. The CDR3 bases are TGTGCCAGCAGCGCCCAGGGGGGATTATGGCTAGCGGGAGGAAAATACAATGAGCAGTTCTTC. Supplemented by reference TRBV9 and TRBJ2-1, the full variable domain reads DSGVTQTPKHLITATGQRVTLRCSPRSGDLSVYWYQQSLDQGLQFLIQYYNGEERAKGNILERFSAQQFPDLHSELNLSSLELGDSALYFCASSAQGGLWLAGGKYNEQFFGPGTRLTVL.

This clonotype was found many times. The chain uses TRBV4-1 and TRBJ1-3; 7 bases are a match to TRBD1. Germline CDR1 and CDR2: MGHRA and YSYEKL. The CDR3 contains 16 residues. V dropped 3 bases and J dropped 1; count of bases not matched to a gene: 6. The CDR3 region has the DNA TGCGCCAGCAGCCACCGGGACAGCCCTTCTGGAAACACCATATATTTT. It is translated as CASSHRDSPSGNTIYF.

This clonotype was found many times. The gene calls are TRBV6-5 and TRBJ1-6; no firm D call. The CDR3 extends over 13 amino acids. With 1 base removed from V and 8 bases from J, the gap between germline ends came to 6 bases. Germline V gene lookup returns CDR1 MNHEY and CDR2 SVGAGI. The DNA of the CDR3 is TGTGCCAGCAGTTACTTTTCGGATTCACCCCTCCACTTT. Translating it yields CASSYFSDSPLHF.

This clonotype occurred many times. This rearrangement joins TRBV12-3 or TRBV12-4 to TRBJ1-1; no clear D gene. The CDR3 consists of 12 residues. The V and J ends lost 6 bases and 5 bases respectively, with 10 bases between them. The CDR3 loop is CASRWAGTEAFF. In DNA, the CDR3 is TGTGCCAGCAGGTGGGCCGGGACTGAAGCTTTCTTT.

This rearrangement joins TRBV27 to TRBJ2-2; 8 nucleotides agree with TRBD1. J gave up 7 bases and V 3 bases, and 7 bases lay outside the gene matches. The germline V gene encodes CDR1 MNHEY and CDR2 SMNVEV (reference sequence). The CDR3 extends over 15 amino acids. Here the CDR3 reads CASSFSRQGYGELFF. The DNA of the CDR3 is TGTGCCAGCAGTTTCTCGAGACAGGGGTACGGGGAGCTGTTTTTT.

There are many counts of this clonotype. The chain employs TRBV5-1 and TRBJ1-5, with 10 bases matching TRBD1. This CDR3 has 14 amino acids. The junction had 3 bases not matched to a gene; V was cut back by 4 bases and J by 5 bases. Germline V gives CDR1 SGHRS, CDR2 YFSETQ. CDR3 in DNA: TGCGCCAGCAGCATAGGGACAGGGGATCAGCCCCAGCATTTT. Translation: CASSIGTGDQPQHF.

This clonotype was counted a few times. The genes are TRBV5-5 and TRBJ1-4; perhaps TRBD1 as D (6 bases). Germline loops: CDR1 SGHKS, CDR2 YYEKEE (reference sequence). The germline V and J ends were trimmed by 1 base and 8 bases, with 18 bases remaining between them. The CDR3 consists of 16 residues. CDR3 sequence reads: CASSLLGAGSPEKLFF. CDR3 nucleotides: TGTGCCAGCAGCTTGTTGGGGGCAGGGAGTCCGGAAAAACTGTTTTTT.

This clonotype appeared a few times. The J gene is TRBJ2-1, the V gene TRBV7-2, with D maybe TRBD1 (5 bases). Trimming stripped 5 bases from V and 0 bases from J, with 11 bases between. This CDR3 region has 15 residues. Germline V gives CDR1 SGHTA, CDR2 FQGNSA. The CDR3 loop reads CASSRRDSSYNEQFF. The DNA for the CDR3 is TGTGCCAGCAGCCGCCGCGACAGCTCCTACAATGAGCAGTTCTTC.

This rearrangement joins TRBV19 to TRBJ2-1, with D hard to call. Trimming pared 7 bases from V and 9 bases from J, leaving 13 bases between. The length of the CDR3 is 12 residues. Germline V gives CDR1 LNHDA, CDR2 SQIVND (reference sequence). CDR3 DNA sequence: TGTGCCAGTACCCAGCCTTGGGGTGAGCAGTTCTTC. It specifies CASTQPWGEQFF.

This clonotype occurred a few times. The chain is built from TRBV7-9 and TRBJ1-3, with D unclear. The V gene's germline CDR1 is SEHNR and CDR2 FQNEAQ (reference sequence). CDR3 length equals 15 residues. Trimming stripped 5 bases from V and 0 bases from J, with 11 bases between. CDR3 sequence: CASSKDIFSGNTIYF. For the CDR3, the DNA is TGTGCCAGCAGCAAAGACATTTTCTCTGGAAACACCATATATTTT.